This TCR beta chain appears in the sequencing data of a study of a mutant IDH1 vaccine in newly diagnosed glioma. Whole-study context: Averaging around 40 years of age, treated patients were approximately 62% male and approximately 40% female. It was radiotherapy, temozolomide, or both that patients received previously, with most receiving both.

The study, taken as a whole, reports: Of all patients, 93.3% showed vaccine-induced immune responses. Pseudoprogression apparently lacked any relation to changes in top peripheral T cell clonotypes.

The protocol was immunoSEQ multiplex PCR, while the TCRdb copy is restricted to in-frame clones and leaves out a portion. Found here are some 95,000 clones, around 77% of them singletons; the top ten hold roughly 7%. Time point noted: baseline, week 1 (first vaccination visit). Stated treatment: pre-vaccination baseline after standard-of-care therapy. Only one count was recorded for this clone. Antigen specificity is unknown. The sample was PBMCs, taken from a glioma patient treated with radiotherapy, temozolomide or both. This TCR came from a man aged 35 to 55 with glioma.

The CDR3 nucleotides read TGTGCCAGCAGCTTGGAAAAACTAGCGGGGCGCCAGGATGAGCAGTTCTTC. Translated, it gives CASSLEKLAGRQDEQFF. The rearrangement joins TRBV5-6 to TRBJ2-1, with TRBD2 identical over 10 bases. The CDR3 spans 17 residues. The V gene end was trimmed by 0 bases and the J gene end by 8 bases; junction bases not matched to a gene: 11. Looked up from germline, CDR1 is SGHDT and CDR2 is YYEEEE. Full variable domain (remainder filled in from reference TRBV5-6 and TRBJ2-1): DAGVTQSPTHLIKTRGQQVTLRCSPKSGHDTVSWYQQALGQGPQFIFQYYEEEERQRGNFPDRFSGHQFPNYSSELNVNALLLGDSALYLCASSLEKLAGRQDEQFFGPGTRLTVL.